Presented here are 22 T cell receptor beta chains from one specimen sequenced in a study of T cell changes during pregnancy in multiple sclerosis. Some clones are missing from TCRdb's copy, which holds only in-frame ones; the method was immunoSEQ multiplex PCR. The sample contains 25,000 to 30,000 clones, about 93% of which appear only once. The sample in question was CD8+ T cells from peripheral blood mononuclear cells, obtained before pregnancy. All receptors derive from a female donor with multiple sclerosis, enrolled in a pregnancy study.

V is TRBV7-9 and J is TRBJ2-7, with 10 bases fitting TRBD2. Germline assignment: CDR1 SEHNR and CDR2 FQNEAQ (reference sequence). This CDR3 is 16 amino acids long. V lost 4 bases, J lost 2 bases, and 8 bases stayed unmatched. The CDR3 nucleotides read TGTGCCAGCAGCTCCGATGGACTAGCGGCACCCTACGAGCAGTACTTC. This codes for CASSSDGLAAPYEQYF.

This clone has a handful of counts. The chain employs TRBV5-1 and TRBJ2-1, with 10 bases identical to TRBD1. Trimming removed 0 bases from V and 6 bases from J; junction bases left unmatched: 9. Germline CDR1 SGHRS, CDR2 YFSETQ. The CDR3 loop spans 17 amino acids. This CDR3 is CASSLAGGWTGGNEQFF. CDR3 bases: TGCGCCAGCAGCTTGGCCGGTGGTTGGACAGGGGGCAATGAGCAGTTCTTC.

The chain has TRBV5-1 and TRBJ2-2, with 10 bases aligning to TRBD2. Trimming removed 0 bases from V and 6 bases from J; junction bases left unmatched: 8. This CDR3 contains 17 residues. CDR1 is SGHRS, CDR2 YFSETQ, per germline. The CDR3 DNA reads as TGCGCCAGCAGCTTGGGGCTAGCGGGAGTAATGGCCGGGGAGCTGTTTTTT. Amino acid sequence: CASSLGLAGVMAGELFF.

The J gene is TRBJ2-7, the V gene TRBV29-1, with TRBD2 identical over 9 bases. This CDR3 spans 13 amino acids. The germline V gene has CDR1 SQVTM and CDR2 ANQGSEA. The junction had 2 bases not matched to a gene; V was cut back by 3 bases and J by 2 bases. The CDR3 sequence is CSVELAGAYEQYF. CDR3 DNA sequence: TGCAGCGTTGAGTTAGCGGGAGCCTACGAGCAGTACTTC.

The V and J genes are TRBV7-2 and TRBJ2-7; possible D gene TRBD2, 6 bases. CDR3 size: 14 residues. V shed 3 bases and J shed 4 bases, with 13 bases lying between them. The germline V gene has CDR1 SGHTA and CDR2 FQGNSA. CDR3: CASSFTGEAYEQYF. CDR3 sequence (DNA): TGTGCCAGCAGCTTTACGGGAGAGGCTTACGAGCAGTACTTC. Together with reference TRBV7-2 and TRBJ2-7, the CDR3 gives the full variable domain: GAGVSQSPSNKVTEKGKDVELRCDPISGHTALYWYRQSLGQGLEFLIYFQGNSAPDKSGLPSDRFSAERTGGSVSTLTIQRTQQEDSAVYLCASSFTGEAYEQYFGPGTRLTVT.

V and J are TRBV5-6 and TRBJ1-2; no firm D call. Per the germline V gene, CDR1 is SGHDT and CDR2 is YYEEEE. The CDR3 has 14 residues. Trimming took off 4 bases at V and 3 bases at J, with 13 bases between the two ends. The CDR3 sequence: CASSPRSGDYGYTF. In DNA, the CDR3 is TGTGCCAGCAGCCCCCGGTCCGGGGACTATGGCTACACCTTC.

The V gene is TRBV4-3, the J gene TRBJ1-2; 10 nucleotides line up with TRBD1. This CDR3 comprises 16 residues. V shed 1 base and J 5 bases; nucleotides not matched to a gene: 7. Germline CDR1 and CDR2: LGHNA and YSLEER. The CDR3 is CASSQAPGQGEYGYTF. The CDR3 DNA follows: TGCGCCAGCAGCCAAGCCCCAGGACAGGGGGAATATGGCTACACCTTC.

In this sample, this clone turned up once. The CDR3 region has the DNA TGTGCCAGCAGCCCAACGAGGGACTTTAACACTGAAGCTTTCTTT. Its translation is CASSPTRDFNTEAFF. The chain joins TRBV13 to TRBJ1-1; possibly TRBD1 for D (5 bases). Trimming stripped 5 bases from V and 2 bases from J, with 15 bases between. The CDR3 runs to 15 residues. From germline, CDR1 is PRHDT and CDR2 FYEKMQ (reference sequence).

The chain links TRBV28 to TRBJ2-7; 7 nucleotides line up with TRBD2. CDR3 length: 18 residues. From germline, CDR1 is MDHEN and CDR2 SYDVKM. With 5 bases clipped from V and 0 bases from J, the junction kept 16 bases outside the gene matches. The CDR3 region has the DNA TGTGCCAGCAGTGGGGGTATGTTAGCGGGTACAACCTCCTACGAGCAGTACTTC. As protein: CASSGGMLAGTTSYEQYF.

CDR3 bases: TGTGCCAGCAGTTTAGGGACAGGGGACAATCAGCCCCAGCATTTT. It specifies CASSLGTGDNQPQHF. This rearrangement joins TRBV27 to TRBJ1-5; 10 bases map to TRBD1. The V gene's germline CDR1 is MNHEY and CDR2 SMNVEV (reference sequence). The CDR3 loop spans 15 amino acids. J gave up 3 bases and V 2 bases, and 1 base lay outside the gene matches.

The CDR3 DNA reads TGTGCCAGCAGGGGCCAAACAAGTCGGGGCTACACCTTC. The encoded protein is CASRGQTSRGYTF. The chain combines TRBV7-9 with TRBJ1-2; D not certain. The CDR3 loop spans 13 amino acids. Trimming removed 6 bases at V and 8 bases at J, with 16 bases between. Germline CDR1 reads SEHNR; CDR2 reads FQNEAQ (reference sequence).

This chain's CDR3 is CASTSHFQETQYF. CDR3 in DNA: TGTGCCAGCACTAGTCATTTCCAAGAGACCCAGTACTTC. V and J are TRBV27 and TRBJ2-5; D gene ambiguous. Germline-derived CDR1 and CDR2 are MNHEY and SMNVEV (reference sequence). The CDR3 sequence is 13 residues long. With 7 bases removed from V and 1 base from J, the gap between germline ends came to 10 bases.

This chain joins TRBV9 and TRBJ1-6; D is unresolved. V lost 3 bases, J lost 9 bases, and 7 bases lay in between. Germline V gives CDR1 SGDLS, CDR2 YYNGEE. The CDR3 spans 12 residues. The CDR3 spells CASSAGSSPLHF. Written as DNA, the CDR3 is TGTGCCAGCAGCGCGGGTAGTTCACCCCTCCACTTT.

This clone came up a few times. For the CDR3, the DNA is TGTGCCAGCCTAGGGGGCGTCACCTACGAGCAGTACTTC. Its protein is CASLGGVTYEQYF. V is TRBV25-1 and J is TRBJ2-7; 7 nucleotides match TRBD1. Germline CDR1 and CDR2: MGHDK and SYGVNS. This CDR3 contains 13 residues. With 8 bases clipped from V and 2 bases from J, the junction kept 6 bases outside the gene matches.

The chain employs TRBV5-5 and TRBJ2-7, with a possible D match to TRBD2 (5 bases). Trimming pared 1 base from V and 7 bases from J, leaving 12 bases between. Per the germline V gene, CDR1 is SGHKS and CDR2 is YYEKEE (reference sequence). This CDR3 has 13 residues. The CDR3 reads CASSLPAAEEQYF. CDR3 DNA sequence: TGTGCCAGCAGCTTGCCGGCAGCGGAAGAGCAGTACTTC.

The V call is TRBV7-9, the J call TRBJ1-2; TRBD1 matches 8 bases. V gave up 1 base and J gave up 1 base; unmatched junction bases: 2. The CDR3 has 15 residues. The germline V gene encodes CDR1 SEHNR and CDR2 FQNEAQ (reference sequence). The CDR3 DNA sequence: TGTGCCAGCAGCTTAGGAGGACAGGGTAACTATGGCTACACCTTC. This sequence encodes CASSLGGQGNYGYTF.

The J gene is TRBJ2-7, the V gene TRBV7-3; D uncertain. Deletions cut 0 bases from V and 6 bases from J, with 9 bases between. This CDR3 is 13 amino acids long. Germline V gene data show CDR1 as SGHTA and CDR2 as FQGTGA. The DNA of the CDR3 is TGTGCCAGCAGCTTAACGCGGCGGTCCGAGCAGTACTTC. Amino acids: CASSLTRRSEQYF.

This rearrangement joins TRBV6-1 to TRBJ1-2, with 7 bases aligning to TRBD1. The CDR3 totals 13 residues. V shed 0 bases and J 6 bases; nucleotides not matched to a gene: 1. Germline lookup yields CDR1 MNHNS and CDR2 SASEGT. CDR3 sequence reads: CASSEAGQDGYTF. CDR3 nucleotide sequence: TGTGCCAGCAGTGAAGCCGGACAGGATGGCTACACCTTC.

This clone was seen only a few times. The same CDR3 can be traced to other DNA sequences in this sample. The chain employs TRBV6-5 and TRBJ1-1; the D gene is possibly TRBD1 (5 bases). V gave up 2 bases and J gave up 3 bases, with 7 bases separating them. Germline CDR1 MNHEY, CDR2 SVGAGI. CDR3 length equals 13 residues. Here the CDR3 DNA reads TGTGCCAGCAGTTACGGCAGGGACACTGAAGCTTTCTTT. Its protein is CASSYGRDTEAFF.

This chain connects TRBV15 to TRBJ2-1, with 9 bases aligning to TRBD1. CDR1 and CDR2 from the germline V gene are LNHNV and YYDKDF (reference sequence). This CDR3 comprises 14 residues. V shed 4 bases and J 7 bases; nucleotides not matched to a gene: 5. The CDR3: CATSMGTGQNEQFF. In nucleotides, the CDR3 is TGTGCCACCAGCATGGGGACAGGGCAAAATGAGCAGTTCTTC. Supplemented by reference TRBV15 and TRBJ2-1, the full variable domain reads DAMVIQNPRYQVTQFGKPVTLSCSQTLNHNVMYWYQQKSSQAPKLLFHYYDKDFNNEADTPDNFQSRRPNTSFCFLDIRSPGLGDTAMYLCATSMGTGQNEQFFGPGTRLTVL.

This clone was observed once. V and J are TRBV7-9 and TRBJ1-3; D unresolved. The CDR3 runs to 11 residues. The germline V and J ends were trimmed by 7 bases and 4 bases, with 5 bases remaining between them. The germline gives CDR1 SEHNR, CDR2 FQNEAQ (reference sequence). The CDR3 nucleotides read TGTGCCAGCAACGGGGGAAACACCATATATTTT. The encoded protein is CASNGGNTIYF.

This chain connects TRBV19 to TRBJ2-7; 8 bases match TRBD1. The CDR3 is 14 amino acids. V lost 5 bases to trimming and J lost 2 bases; unmatched junction nucleotides: 5. CDR1 is LNHDA, CDR2 SQIVND, per germline (reference sequence). The CDR3 spells CASSSTGETYEQYF. The CDR3 bases are TGTGCCAGTAGTTCGACAGGGGAGACCTACGAGCAGTACTTC.